This T cell receptor beta chain was retrieved from a study of T cells in Graves' hyperthyroidism and ophthalmopathy (dated by TCRdb to 2018 to 2020). General notes on the study: Peripheral blood was collected at initial diagnosis, before any treatment. To identify distinguishing TCR V-J signatures, a discovery cohort of about 95 patients was used, comprising 43 with Graves' ophthalmopathy and approximately 57 with stable Graves' hyperthyroidism. Whether ophthalmopathy could be predicted prospectively was tested in an independent validation cohort made up of about 20 hyperthyroidism patients plus 17 patients who later progressed to ophthalmopathy. The 90 to 100 discovery patients were randomly divided into training and test sets at a 7:3 ratio. Thyroid tissue and blood T-cell repertoires from about six Graves' hyperthyroidism patients were also compared in the study. After sampling, hyperthyroidism patients received methimazole starting at 30 mg daily, and ophthalmopathy patients received high-dose intravenous methylprednisolone. The paper reports TCR Vbeta CDR3 sequencing of 130 to 150 peripheral blood samples: approximately 41 ophthalmopathy, under 85 hyperthyroidism and some 17 progressor patients. Results and caveats for the whole study, not just this receptor: In validation, the model predicted progression to ophthalmopathy with around 71% sensitivity and 72.22% specificity, a median of about 6 months before onset. Sample size was not statistically predetermined, and blinding of investigators to group allocation was not performed. A model built on a 13 V-J signature distinguished ophthalmopathy from stable hyperthyroidism, reaching about 89% sensitivity and 81% to 83% specificity in cross-validation and 80%/75% in testing. Blood samples also contained most of the expanded thyroid clonotypes (frequency above 0.001), which suggests that blood repertoires may reflect thyroid immune responses.

V loses 0 bases at its end and J loses 0 bases; junction bases beyond the gene matches: 8. The cysteine opens and the phenylalanine closes a CDR3 of 18 amino acids. The kept DNA is CDR3 alone, 54 bases in frame from the first base. From a lookup of the germline V gene, CDR1 and CDR2 are ENHRY and SYGVKD. Ophthalmopathy patients had moderately to severely active disease, with a Clinical Activity Score of 3 or more, a NOSPECS grade of 4 or more, and a disease duration of less than 3 months. The study excluded patients with uncontrolled infections, other autoimmune diseases, pregnancy or lactation. Diagnoses relied on clinical symptoms, serum thyroxine and TRAb, thyroid ultrasound and orbital computed tomography. Ficoll-Paque density gradient centrifugation was used to isolate PBMCs from 10 ml of fresh peripheral blood. Total RNA was extracted using Trizol reagent, and RNA quality was assessed on an Agilent 2100 Bioanalyzer.

This clonotype turned up a few times. No antigen is known for it. Per-base qualities were not stored, and no clone one base away is much larger. TCR beta CDR3 regions were amplified from RNA transcripts. A first-round RT-PCR of the TCR CDR3 used the HTBI primer set with the Qiagen OneStep RT-PCR kit. A second multiplex PCR round built the libraries, followed by size selection and purification. The libraries were sequenced on an Illumina HiSeq2000 using paired-end 100 bp reads. Processing in the source paper ran as follows. SOAPnuke was used to process the raw data, with reads discarded if the reads contained adapters or uncalled bases, had a mean Phred below 15, or lacked an exact constant-primer or identifier match. High-quality paired reads were merged using COPE v1.2.5, and each unique nucleotide sequence was defined as a clonotype. MiTCR v1.1 was used to align the clonotypes against IMGT TRBV, TRBD and TRBJ reference segments. Analysis was restricted to V-J combinations with a frequency above 0.0001, which covered just over 98% of repertoires. A TCS score was defined as the ratio between F50 (clonal expansion) and ExV (chaos), using BLOSUM62-based TCRdist between CDR3 peptides within each V-J. Welch's t-statistics and random forest reduced several hundred V-J features to under 15, which were used in a naive Bayes classifier (R e1071). TCRdb redid the processing of the public reads, applying fastp at Q25 and MiXCR, and retained in-frame beta chains. Rows with a matching CDR3 protein are joined into one entry that keeps the most common DNA and genes. What appears here as the V and J calls and clone size reflects TCRdb's work, not the paper's. The sample table shows fewer than 350,000 distinct CDR3 sequences, and around 20% are seen once. The ten largest make up less than 40% of the sample.

This TCR came from a man aged 50-59 years with Graves' ophthalmopathy. The sample comprised blood. The V and J segments used are TRBV10-3 and TRBJ2-3; TRBD2 fits 8 bases in the junction. The DNA sequence is as follows: TGTGCCATCAGTGAGTCCGGGATAGCGGGAACCAGCACAGATACGCAGTATTTT. The encoded protein is CAISESGIAGTSTDTQYF.